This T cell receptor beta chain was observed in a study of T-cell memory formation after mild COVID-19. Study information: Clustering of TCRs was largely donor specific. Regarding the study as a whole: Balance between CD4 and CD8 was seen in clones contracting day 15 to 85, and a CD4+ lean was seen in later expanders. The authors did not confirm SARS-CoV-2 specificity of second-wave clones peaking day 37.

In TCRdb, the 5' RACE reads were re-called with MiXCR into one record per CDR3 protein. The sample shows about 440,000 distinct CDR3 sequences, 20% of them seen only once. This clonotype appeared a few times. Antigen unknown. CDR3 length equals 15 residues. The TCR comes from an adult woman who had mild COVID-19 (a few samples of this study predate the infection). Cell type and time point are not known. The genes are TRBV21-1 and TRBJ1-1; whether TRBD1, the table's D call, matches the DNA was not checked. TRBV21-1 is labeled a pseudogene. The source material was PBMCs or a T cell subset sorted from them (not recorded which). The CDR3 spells CASSKGRWTDTEAFF. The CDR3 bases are TGTGCCAGCAGCAAAGGGAGGTGGACAGATACTGAAGCTTTCTTT.